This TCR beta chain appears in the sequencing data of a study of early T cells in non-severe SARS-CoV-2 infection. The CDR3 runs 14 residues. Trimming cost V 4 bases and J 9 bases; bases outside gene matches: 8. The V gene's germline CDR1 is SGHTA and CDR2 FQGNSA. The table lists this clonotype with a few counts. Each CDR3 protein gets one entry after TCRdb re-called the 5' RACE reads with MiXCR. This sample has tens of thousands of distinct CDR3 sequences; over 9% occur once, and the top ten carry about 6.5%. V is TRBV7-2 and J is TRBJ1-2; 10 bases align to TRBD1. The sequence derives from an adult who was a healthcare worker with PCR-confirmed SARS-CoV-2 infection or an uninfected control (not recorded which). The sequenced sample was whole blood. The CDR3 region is CASSSVGGQGSYTF. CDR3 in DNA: TGTGCCAGCAGCTCCGTTGGGGGACAGGGGAGCTACACCTTC.